Below, 7 T cell receptor beta chains from the same sample are listed, as sequenced in a study of blood T cell repertoires in COVID-19. The protocol was immunoSEQ multiplex PCR, while the TCRdb copy is restricted to in-frame clones and leaves out a portion. This table holds approximately 220,000 clones, around four fifths found once. The sequencing input was PBMCs or T cells enriched from blood (not recorded which). The receptor source for this set is a woman aged 40 to 49 who had been exposed to COVID-19.

The rearrangement joins TRBV7-9 to TRBJ1-1; TRBD1 matches at 7 bases. The germline V gene has CDR1 SEHNR and CDR2 FQNEAQ (reference sequence). V was clipped by 4 bases and J by 5 bases; unmatched bases: 4. The CDR3 spans 13 residues. CDR3 sequence (DNA): TGTGCCAGCAGCTCGACAGGGCCAACTGAAGCTTTCTTT. This gives the protein CASSSTGPTEAFF.

This chain joins TRBV4-1 and TRBJ1-4; D is possibly TRBD1 (5 bases). There are 15 residues in the CDR3. The V gene's germline CDR1 is MGHRA and CDR2 YSYEKL. V was pared by 2 bases and J by 7 bases, with 14 bases between. CDR3 DNA: TGCGCCAGCAGCCAATTGGACACGATTTCTGAAAAACTGTTTTTT. Translating it yields CASSQLDTISEKLFF.

This clone was picked up one time. The chain joins TRBV28 to TRBJ2-7; 11 nucleotides match TRBD2. Trimming at V came to 7 bases and at J to 3 bases, leaving 8 bases not matched to a gene. There are 15 residues in the CDR3. The V gene's germline CDR1 is MDHEN and CDR2 SYDVKM. CDR3 sequence reads: CASTPSGGHVYEQYF. The CDR3 DNA sequence: TGTGCCAGCACACCTAGCGGGGGGCACGTCTACGAGCAGTACTTC.

The rearrangement links TRBV5-6 to TRBJ1-2, with TRBD1 matching 7 bases. Germline V lookup: CDR1 SGHDT, CDR2 YYEEEE. V shed 1 base, J shed 4 bases, and the junction held 10 bases outside the gene matches. The CDR3 is 16 amino acids. In DNA, the CDR3 is TGTGCCAGCAGCTTGTCGTGGGACAGTAGGCCCTATGGCTACACCTTC. It is translated as CASSLSWDSRPYGYTF.

This chain connects TRBV5-1 to TRBJ1-2, with D perhaps matching TRBD1 (6 bases). The CDR3 is made up of 17 amino acids. Trimming stripped 0 bases from V and 7 bases from J, with 22 bases between. CDR1 and CDR2 from the germline V gene are SGHRS and YFSETQ. The CDR3 loop is CASSLGPDTGSTSGYTF. The CDR3 DNA reads as TGCGCCAGCAGCTTGGGCCCGGACACAGGGTCCACGAGTGGCTACACCTTC.

The chain joins TRBV9 to TRBJ2-1; a possible D gene is TRBD1 (5 bases). Germline values: CDR1 SGDLS, CDR2 YYNGEE. V lost 4 bases to trimming and J lost 6 bases, with 8 bases between them. The CDR3 covers 12 residues. In DNA form, the CDR3 reads TGTGCCAGCAGCCCAGGGATCAATGAGCAGTTCTTC. As protein: CASSPGINEQFF.

As to this clone: The same CDR3 also results from other DNA sequences found in this sample. V gene TRBV11-2 combines with J gene TRBJ1-2; possible D gene TRBD1, 5 bases. V lost 5 bases and J 3 bases, leaving 10 bases between the germline ends. Germline assignment: CDR1 SGHAT and CDR2 FQNNGV. The CDR3 contains 13 residues. CDR3 protein: CASSPQGDYGYTF. The CDR3 DNA reads as TGTGCCAGCAGCCCTCAGGGTGACTATGGCTACACCTTC.